This T cell receptor (beta chain) was captured in a study of T cells after yellow fever vaccination. General study points: Researchers noted that a small share of clonotypes showed up in both CD4 and CD8 compartments. Faster peaking, at day 5 versus 15, marked a secondary response that was weaker.

A process of 5'RACE template switching, which added a universal primer site and UMIs, was used to make TCR cDNA. TCRdb reprocessed the 5' RACE reads with MiXCR, giving one entry per CDR3 protein. The table lists approximately 550,000 distinct CDR3 sequences, approximately 13% of them singletons, with around an eighth in the top ten. This CDR3 has 12 amino acids. V was cut by 5 bases and J by 5 bases, with 9 bases left in between. CDR1 and CDR2 (germline): MNHEY, SVGEGT. This clonotype was observed many times. Antigen unknown. The specimen comprised PBMCs, sampled on the day of the yellow fever booster vaccination. The source of this sequence is a man aged 30 to 39 who received the YFV17D yellow fever vaccine. The rearrangement uses TRBV6-2 or TRBV6-3 and TRBJ1-1, with no clear D. Here the CDR3 reads CASSELKTEAFF. CDR3 DNA sequence: TGTGCCAGCAGTGAGCTTAAGACTGAAGCTTTCTTT.